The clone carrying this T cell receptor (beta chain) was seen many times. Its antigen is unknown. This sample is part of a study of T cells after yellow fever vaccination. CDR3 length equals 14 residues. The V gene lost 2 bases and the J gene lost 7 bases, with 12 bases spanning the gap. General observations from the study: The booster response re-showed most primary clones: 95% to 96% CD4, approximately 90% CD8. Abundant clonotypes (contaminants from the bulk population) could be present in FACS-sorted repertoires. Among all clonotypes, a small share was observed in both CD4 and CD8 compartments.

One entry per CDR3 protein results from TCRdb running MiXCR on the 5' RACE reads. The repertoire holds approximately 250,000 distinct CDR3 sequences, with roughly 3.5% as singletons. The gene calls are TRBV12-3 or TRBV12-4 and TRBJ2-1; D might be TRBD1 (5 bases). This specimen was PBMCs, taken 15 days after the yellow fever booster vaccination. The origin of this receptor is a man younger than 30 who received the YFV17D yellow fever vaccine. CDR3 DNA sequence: TGTGCCAGCAGTTTACCCCAGGGTGCGAATGAGCAGTTCTTC. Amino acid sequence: CASSLPQGANEQFF.